Below are 9 T cell receptor beta chains sequenced from a single sample in a study of identical twins. TCRdb recomputed calls from the 5' RACE reads with MiXCR, one row per CDR3 protein. Counted here are about 220,000 distinct CDR3 sequences, 7.5% occurring once; the ten biggest clones make up 1.9%. The data also belong to a second study, concerning yellow fever vaccine responses in identical twins.

The sequencing input was memory (CD45RO+) T cells sorted from blood. These receptors were taken from a woman in her late teens or twenties in good health.

This clonotype occurred many times. J is TRBJ2-2 and V is TRBV28; D call uncertain. V was cut by 6 bases and J by 6 bases, with 17 bases left in between. CDR1 is MDHEN, CDR2 SYDVKM, per germline. The CDR3 is 15 residues long. The CDR3 DNA sequence: TGTGCCAGCAGCCTTCGGGTACTCGCCGCCGGGGAGCTGTTTTTT. As protein: CASSLRVLAAGELFF.

The gene calls are TRBV27 and TRBJ1-5; a possible D gene is TRBD1 (5 bases). Germline V gene sequence: CDR1 MNHEY, CDR2 SMNVEV (reference sequence). The CDR3 runs to 14 residues. The V gene lost 7 bases and the J gene lost 0 bases, with 10 bases spanning the gap. Written as DNA, the CDR3 is TGTGCCAGCAAAGCAGGGTATAGCAATCAGCCCCAGCATTTT. Protein sequence: CASKAGYSNQPQHF.

This clonotype was counted between two and nine times. V usage is TRBV28 and J usage is TRBJ1-5; possibly TRBD1 for D (5 bases). CDR3 length: 17 amino acids. With 5 bases removed from V and 4 bases from J, the gap between germline ends came to 21 bases. In germline, CDR1 is MDHEN, CDR2 SYDVKM. CDR3 sequence (DNA): TGTGCCAGCAGTCCCCGGGGGAAATGGTCGGCGAATCAGCCCCAGCATTTT. The encoded protein is CASSPRGKWSANQPQHF.

This clonotype was recorded at least ten times. The gene calls are TRBV7-2 and TRBJ1-2; D is unresolved. Germline values: CDR1 SGHTA, CDR2 FQGNSA. The CDR3 is made up of 15 amino acids. V lost 1 base, J lost 3 bases, and 12 bases lay in between. CDR3 in amino acids: CASSLGGKRDYGYTF. DNA of the CDR3: TGTGCCAGCAGCTTAGGTGGAAAAAGAGACTATGGCTACACCTTC.

As to this clonotype: Germline is not matched at one junction end, which may reflect a read error. V usage is TRBV20-1 and J usage is TRBJ1-2; D might be TRBD1 (6 bases). Germline CDR1 reads DFQATT; CDR2 reads SNEGSKA (reference sequence). The length of the CDR3 is 12 residues. In DNA form, the CDR3 reads TGCGGTGCTACCCAGGGGCGATATGGCTACACCTTC. Translation: CGATQGRYGYTF.

V and J are TRBV6-4 and TRBJ2-1; weak D call: TRBD1 (5 bases). CDR1 MRHNA and CDR2 SNTAGT come from the germline V gene. V lost 4 bases to trimming and J lost 9 bases, with 22 bases between them. The CDR3 is 16 amino acids. The CDR3 region has the DNA TGTGCCAGCAGTGTGTATCAGGGCCGGCCCACGGGTGAGCAGTTCTTC. Encoded protein: CASSVYQGRPTGEQFF.

This clonotype was seen at least ten times. The chain combines TRBV2 with TRBJ2-3; no definite D call. The CDR3 totals 14 residues. The V end lost 4 bases, the J end lost 2 bases, and 10 bases lay between the germline ends. Germline CDR1 SNHLY, CDR2 FYNNEI. Here the CDR3 reads CASSVTGSTDTQYF. Written as DNA, the CDR3 is TGTGCCAGCAGTGTGACTGGATCCACAGATACGCAGTATTTT. The whole variable domain, filled in from reference TRBV2 and TRBJ2-3, reads EPEVTQTPSHQVTQMGQEVILRCVPISNHLYFYWYRQILGQKVEFLVSFYNNEISEKSEIFDDQFSVERPDGSNFTLKIRSTKLEDSAMYFCASSVTGSTDTQYFGPGTRLTVL.

This clonotype was observed at least ten times. This chain joins TRBV20-1 and TRBJ2-2, with D possibly matching TRBD2 (5 bases). The CDR3 contains 15 residues. V was trimmed by 0 bases and J by 1 base, leaving 9 bases between them. The germline gives CDR1 DFQATT, CDR2 SNEGSKA (reference sequence). The CDR3 is CSARDQRLNTGELFF. In DNA form, the CDR3 reads TGCAGTGCTAGAGATCAGCGGCTGAACACCGGGGAGCTGTTTTTT.

In its sample, this clonotype was seen many times. The chain joins TRBV7-3 to TRBJ2-3; tentative D call: TRBD1 (6 bases). Germline CDR1 and CDR2: SGHTA and FQGTGA. The CDR3 has 13 residues. The germline V and J ends were trimmed by 4 bases and 12 bases, with 17 bases remaining between them. CDR3 in DNA: TGTGCCAGCAGCTCAGGGACAATAGCCACCCAGTATTTT. Translated: CASSSGTIATQYF.